This TCR beta chain comes out of a study of immune evolution from preneoplasia to lung adenocarcinoma. Study-wide findings and caveats: KRAS-mutant nodules had the highest T cell clonality.

The protocol was immunoSEQ multiplex PCR, while the TCRdb copy is restricted to in-frame clones and leaves out a portion. This table holds tens of thousands of clones, approximately 71% found once. The CDR3 is 15 amino acids. Germline V gene data show CDR1 as SGHDT and CDR2 as YYEEEE. Trimming shortened V by 0 bases and J by 6 bases, and 14 bases separated the two germline ends. As concerns this clone: What it recognizes is unknown.

Resections took place in Japan or China from the mid-2010s to the late 2010s. Sequences were obtained from FFPE invasive lung adenocarcinoma tissue. This sequence was found in a person between 55 and 69 years old with lung adenocarcinoma. The chain recombines TRBV5-6 with TRBJ2-3; no definite D call. The CDR3 here is CASSLAVSSFDTQYF. CDR3 coding DNA: TGTGCCAGCAGCTTGGCCGTCAGTAGTTTTGATACGCAGTATTTT.